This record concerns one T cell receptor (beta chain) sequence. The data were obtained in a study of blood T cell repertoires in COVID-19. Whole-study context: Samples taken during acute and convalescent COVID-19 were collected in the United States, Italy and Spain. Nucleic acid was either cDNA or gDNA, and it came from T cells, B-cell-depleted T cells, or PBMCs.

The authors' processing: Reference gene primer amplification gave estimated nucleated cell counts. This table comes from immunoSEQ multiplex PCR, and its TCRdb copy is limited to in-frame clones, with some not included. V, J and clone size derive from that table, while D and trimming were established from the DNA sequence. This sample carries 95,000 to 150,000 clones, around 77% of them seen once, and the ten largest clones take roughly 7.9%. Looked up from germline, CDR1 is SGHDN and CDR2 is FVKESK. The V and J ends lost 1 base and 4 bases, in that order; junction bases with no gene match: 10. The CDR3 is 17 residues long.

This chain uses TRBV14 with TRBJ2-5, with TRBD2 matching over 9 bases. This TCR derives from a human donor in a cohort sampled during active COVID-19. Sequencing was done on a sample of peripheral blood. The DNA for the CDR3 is TGTGCCAGCAGCCAAGCGGCTAGCGGGAATGGGGGAGAGACCCAGTACTTC. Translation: CASSQAASGNGGETQYF.